The T cell receptor (beta chain) described here comes from a study of response to subunit inactivated influenza vaccine. With 2 bases removed from V and 6 bases from J, the gap between germline ends came to 11 bases. Germline CDR1 is MNHEY and CDR2 is SVGEGT. The CDR3 covers 14 residues. TCRdb redid the calling of the RT-PCR reads with MiXCR, one entry per CDR3 protein. In the table there are about 530,000 distinct CDR3 sequences, 10% to 15% of which are singletons. Sequences were derived from PBMCs from blood, sampled roughly 48 days after vaccination. The chain uses TRBV6-2 or TRBV6-3 and TRBJ1-5; D possibly corresponds to TRBD1 (5 bases). The clonotype originates from a man aged 50 or older who received an inactivated influenza vaccine. The CDR3 loop is CASSYGGRVQPQHF. CDR3 nucleotide sequence: TGTGCCAGCAGTTACGGGGGACGGGTTCAGCCCCAGCATTTT.